This TCR beta chain is from a study of beta chain features in type 1 diabetes. There are 17 residues in the CDR3. The authors reverse transcribed all of the isolated RNA, so sequencing captured expressed TCRB transcripts. Reads from naive, central memory and regulatory T cell samples averaged about 3.57 million. The table came from immunoSEQ multiplex PCR; TCRdb's copy has only in-frame clones and leaves some out. The sample shows about 160,000 clones, around 8.6% of them seen only once. Study-wide findings and caveats: For Type 1 diabetes patients, all four CD4+ subsets carried TCRB CDR3s that were moderately but significantly shorter. Fewer junction insertions and more nucleotide deletions appeared in type 1 diabetes patients.

As regards this clone: Its target is unknown.

The sequenced sample was central memory CD4+ T cells from blood. This clonotype originated in a woman aged 18-35 years with type 1 diabetes. The chain uses TRBV21-1 and TRBJ1-6; TRBD1, the table's D call, lacks a check against the DNA. TRBV21-1 corresponds to a pseudogene. This CDR3 is CASSNLRDRGLDSPLHF. In nucleotides, the CDR3 is TGTGCCAGCAGCAACCTACGGGACAGGGGTTTGGATTCACCCCTCCACTTT.